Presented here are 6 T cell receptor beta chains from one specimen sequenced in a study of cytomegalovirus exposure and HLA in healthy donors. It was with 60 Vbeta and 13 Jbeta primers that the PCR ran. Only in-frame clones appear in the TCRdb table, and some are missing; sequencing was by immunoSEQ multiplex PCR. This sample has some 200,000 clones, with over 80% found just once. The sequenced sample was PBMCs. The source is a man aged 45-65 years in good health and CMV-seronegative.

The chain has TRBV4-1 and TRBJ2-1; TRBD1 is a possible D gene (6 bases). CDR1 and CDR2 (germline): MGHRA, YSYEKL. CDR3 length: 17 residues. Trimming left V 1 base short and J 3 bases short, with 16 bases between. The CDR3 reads CASSQALVGAGYNEQFF. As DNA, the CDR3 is TGCGCCAGCAGCCAAGCCCTCGTGGGGGCTGGCTACAATGAGCAGTTCTTC.

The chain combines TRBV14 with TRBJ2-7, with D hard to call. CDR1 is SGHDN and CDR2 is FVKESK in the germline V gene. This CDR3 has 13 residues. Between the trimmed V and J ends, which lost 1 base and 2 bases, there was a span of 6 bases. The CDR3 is CASSQVRAYEQYF. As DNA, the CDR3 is TGTGCCAGCAGCCAAGTTCGTGCCTACGAGCAGTACTTC.

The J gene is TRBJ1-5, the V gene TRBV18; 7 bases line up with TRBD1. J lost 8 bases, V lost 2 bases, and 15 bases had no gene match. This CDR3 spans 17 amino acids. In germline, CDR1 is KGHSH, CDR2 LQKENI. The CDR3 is CASSPGTEGSRKEPQHF. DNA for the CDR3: TGTGCCAGCTCACCAGGGACAGAGGGTTCTAGAAAGGAGCCCCAGCATTTT.

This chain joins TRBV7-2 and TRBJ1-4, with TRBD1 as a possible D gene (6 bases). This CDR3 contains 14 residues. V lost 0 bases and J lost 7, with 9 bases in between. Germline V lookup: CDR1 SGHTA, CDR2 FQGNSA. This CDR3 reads CASSLAGRGEKLFF. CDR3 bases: TGTGCCAGCAGCTTAGCGGGCAGGGGTGAAAAACTGTTTTTT. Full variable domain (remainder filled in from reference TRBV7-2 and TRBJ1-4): GAGVSQSPSNKVTEKGKDVELRCDPISGHTALYWYRQSLGQGLEFLIYFQGNSAPDKSGLPSDRFSAERTGGSVSTLTIQRTQQEDSAVYLCASSLAGRGEKLFFGSGTQLSVL.

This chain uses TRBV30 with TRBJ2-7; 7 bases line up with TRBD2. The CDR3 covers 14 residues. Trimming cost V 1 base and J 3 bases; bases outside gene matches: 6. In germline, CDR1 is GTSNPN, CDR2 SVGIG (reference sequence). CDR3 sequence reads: CAWSEGGPIYEQYF. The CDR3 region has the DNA TGTGCCTGGAGTGAGGGAGGGCCCATCTACGAGCAGTACTTC.

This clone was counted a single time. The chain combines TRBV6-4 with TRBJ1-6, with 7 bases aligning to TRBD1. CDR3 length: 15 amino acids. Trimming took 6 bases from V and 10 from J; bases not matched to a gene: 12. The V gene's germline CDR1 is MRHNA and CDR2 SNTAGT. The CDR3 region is CASRLRGTYESPLHF. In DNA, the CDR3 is TGTGCCAGCAGGCTCAGGGGGACGTATGAGTCACCCCTCCACTTT.